These T cell receptor beta chains were read from a single sample in a study of control samples from healthy donors and cancer patients. Measured with immunoSEQ multiplex PCR; TCRdb has only the in-frame clones, and not every one. The sample records about 51,000 clones, more than 70% being singletons. The sample comprised PBMCs. The receptors stem from a man aged 40-50 years with colorectal cancer. The CDR3 runs from the conserved cysteine through the conserved F or W. The D gene is left open where the match is weak. Clone size is given for some rows only: seen once, a few or many times, or a class if the clone is expanded.

clone size | J gene | D gene | V gene | CDR3 length | CDR3 protein | CDR3 DNA
once | TRBJ1-2 | - | TRBV28 | 15 | CASSFWADLRGGYTF | TGTGCCAGCAGTTTTTGGGCTGACCTCCGCGGGGGCTACACCTTC
- | TRBJ2-3 | TRBD2 | TRBV5-6 | 15 | CASSGGLLRTDTQYF | TGTGCCAGCAGCGGGGGACTACTAAGGACGGATACGCAGTATTTT
- | TRBJ2-2 | - | TRBV12-2 | 18 | CASRFGLAGGRDTGELFF | TGTGCAAGTCGCTTTGGACTAGCGGGAGGCCGCGACACCGGGGAGCTGTTTTTT
- | TRBJ2-1 | - | TRBV28 | 18 | CASSLESYPGRNDNEQFF | TGTGCCAGCAGTTTAGAGAGCTACCCCGGACGGAACGACAATGAGCAGTTCTTC
- | TRBJ2-3 | - | TRBV27 | 12 | CASSKRTDTQYF | TGTGCCAGCTCCAAGAGGACAGATACGCAGTATTTT
- | TRBJ1-1 | TRBD1 | TRBV7-8 | 13 | CASSPPGGTEAFF | TGTGCCAGCAGCCCCCCAGGGGGAACTGAAGCTTTCTTT
once | TRBJ2-7 | - | TRBV7-8 | 13 | CASSPSQSYEQYF | TGTGCCAGCAGCCCCTCCCAGTCCTACGAGCAGTACTTC
- | TRBJ2-3 | TRBD2 | TRBV28 | 16 | CASRRSGLAWGLTQYF | TGTGCCAGCAGGCGCTCTGGACTAGCGTGGGGACTTACGCAGTATTTT
- | TRBJ2-5 | - | TRBV9 | 15 | CASSVVQGGQETQYF | TGTGCCAGCAGCGTAGTACAGGGCGGCCAAGAGACCCAGTACTTC
- | TRBJ2-7 | TRBD2 | TRBV28 | 15 | CASSLASGRAVEQYF | TGTGCCAGCAGTTTAGCTAGCGGGAGGGCCGTCGAGCAGTACTTC
- | TRBJ2-7 | - | TRBV29-1 | 12 | CSVEGVGYEQYF | TGCAGCGTTGAAGGCGTCGGTTACGAGCAGTACTTC
- | TRBJ2-1 | - | TRBV7-9 | 13 | CASEASSWNEQFF | TGTGCCAGCGAAGCTAGTTCGTGGAATGAGCAGTTCTTC
- | TRBJ2-5 | TRBD2 | TRBV5-4 | 17 | CASSPTSGRWDGETQYF | TGTGCCAGCAGCCCTACTAGCGGGAGGTGGGATGGGGAGACCCAGTACTTC
few | TRBJ1-5 | - | TRBV6-2/TRBV6-3 | 18 | CASSYSILSRGSNQPQHF | TGTGCCAGCAGTTACTCGATCCTAAGTCGGGGTAGCAATCAGCCCCAGCATTTT
once | TRBJ2-1 | - | TRBV19 | 15 | CASSTGGLGDNEQFF | TGTGCCAGTAGTACCGGTGGCCTAGGCGACAATGAGCAGTTCTTC
once | TRBJ2-2 | - | TRBV19 | 14 | CASSIDRGAGELFF | TGTGCCAGTAGTATAGATCGAGGAGCCGGGGAGCTGTTTTTT
- | TRBJ2-3 | - | TRBV6-5 | 15 | CASSLSGYYTDTQYF | TGTGCCAGCAGCCTTAGCGGATATTACACAGATACGCAGTATTTT
once | TRBJ2-3 | - | TRBV6-5 | 14 | CASSYSSFTDTQYF | TGTGCCAGCAGTTACTCCTCCTTCACAGATACGCAGTATTTT
- | TRBJ2-2 | - | TRBV19 | 18 | CASSIDHLEGADTGELFF | TGTGCCAGTAGTATAGATCACTTGGAGGGGGCAGACACCGGGGAGCTGTTTTTT
- | TRBJ2-1 | - | TRBV5-6 | 15 | CASSLQQDLYNEQFF | TGTGCCAGCAGCTTGCAGCAGGATTTGTACAATGAGCAGTTCTTC
once | TRBJ1-3 | TRBD1 | TRBV28 | 16 | CASSFMDRMYGNTIYF | TGTGCCAGCAGTTTCATGGACAGGATGTATGGAAACACCATATATTTT
- | TRBJ1-1 | - | TRBV29-1 | 12 | CSVKRATVEAFF | TGCAGCGTCAAGCGGGCCACGGTAGAAGCTTTCTTT
once | TRBJ2-7 | - | TRBV7-9 | 16 | CASSLPRDYISYEQYF | TGTGCCAGCAGCCTCCCCCGTGACTATATCTCCTACGAGCAGTACTTC
- | TRBJ2-7 | - | TRBV3-1/TRBV3-2 | 12 | CASSLLSYEQYF | TGTGCCAGCAGCCTTCTCTCCTACGAGCAGTACTTC
- | TRBJ1-1 | - | TRBV6-2/TRBV6-3 | 13 | CASSYSIADEAFF | TGTGCCAGCAGTTACTCGATAGCAGATGAAGCTTTCTTT
few | TRBJ2-2 | - | TRBV19 | 12 | CASSGSAGELFF | TGTGCCAGTAGTGGTAGCGCCGGGGAGCTGTTTTTT
- | TRBJ1-1 | - | TRBV6-1 | 16 | CASSDGAGILGTEAFF | TGTGCCAGCAGTGATGGGGCAGGGATCTTGGGTACTGAAGCTTTCTTT
- | TRBJ2-3 | TRBD2 | TRBV5-1 | 16 | CASSPGTSASTDTQYF | TGCGCCAGCAGCCCCGGGACTAGCGCGTCCACAGATACGCAGTATTTT
- | TRBJ1-2 | - | TRBV4-1 | 14 | CASSRIGTPYGYTF | TGCGCCAGCAGCCGAATAGGGACACCTTATGGCTACACCTTC
- | TRBJ1-2 | - | TRBV9 | 15 | CASSLGQSGVYGYTF | TGTGCCAGCAGCTTAGGACAGTCGGGGGTCTATGGCTACACCTTC
once | TRBJ2-5 | - | TRBV5-1 | 15 | CASSLVRGSEETQYF | TGCGCCAGCAGCTTGGTCCGGGGATCGGAGGAGACCCAGTACTTC
- | TRBJ1-1 | - | TRBV2 | 14 | CASTLDGGNTEAFF | TGTGCCAGCACCCTAGATGGAGGGAACACTGAAGCTTTCTTT
- | TRBJ2-1 | - | TRBV28 | 14 | CASSLGGPYNEQFF | TGTGCCAGCAGCTTAGGAGGCCCGTACAATGAGCAGTTCTTC
- | TRBJ1-5 | - | TRBV27 | 16 | CASAPRGVHSNQPQHF | TGTGCCAGCGCGCCCAGGGGCGTTCATAGCAATCAGCCCCAGCATTTT
few | TRBJ2-1 | TRBD2 | TRBV11-3 | 14 | CASSLVAGAAEQFF | TGTGCCAGCAGCTTAGTAGCGGGAGCGGCTGAGCAGTTCTTC
once | TRBJ2-1 | - | TRBV12-3/TRBV12-4 | 11 | CASSSGHEQFF | TGTGCCAGCAGTTCGGGCCATGAGCAGTTCTTC
once | TRBJ2-3 | - | TRBV4-1 | 16 | CASSQALQRGTDTQYF | TGCGCCAGCAGCCAAGCCCTCCAACGGGGCACAGATACGCAGTATTTT
- | TRBJ2-2 | TRBD2 | TRBV3-1/TRBV3-2 | 15 | CASRLLAGVTGELFF | TGTGCCAGCAGACTACTAGCGGGAGTAACCGGGGAGCTGTTTTTT
- | TRBJ2-1 | - | TRBV3-1/TRBV3-2 | 13 | CASSHGLNNEQFF | TGTGCCAGCAGCCATGGACTAAACAATGAGCAGTTCTTC
once | TRBJ2-3 | - | TRBV9 | 15 | CASSVASRGADTQYF | TGTGCCAGCAGCGTCGCTAGTAGGGGCGCAGATACGCAGTATTTT
- | TRBJ2-1 | - | TRBV7-9 | 12 | CASSLGNNEQFF | TGTGCCAGCAGCTTGGGTAACAATGAGCAGTTCTTC
- | TRBJ2-5 | TRBD2 | TRBV2 | 15 | CASSLQTSGQETQYF | TGTGCCAGCAGTCTACAGACTAGCGGCCAAGAGACCCAGTACTTC
- | TRBJ1-2 | TRBD1 | TRBV14 | 14 | CASSPLTGEKGYTF | TGTGCCAGCAGCCCACTCACAGGGGAAAAAGGCTACACCTTC
once | TRBJ2-7 | TRBD1 | TRBV27 | 14 | CASSLYRGVYEQYF | TGTGCCAGCAGTTTATACAGGGGGGTTTACGAGCAGTACTTC
- | TRBJ1-2 | - | TRBV28 | 15 | CASSRGTIIPYGYTF | TGTGCCAGCAGTCGAGGGACCATCATCCCCTATGGCTACACCTTC
- | TRBJ2-7 | - | TRBV7-9 | 11 | CASSFSYEQYF | TGTGCCAGCAGCTTCAGCTACGAGCAGTACTTC
- | TRBJ2-7 | - | TRBV14 | 18 | CASSQDPFRTASSYEQYF | TGTGCCAGCAGCCAAGACCCTTTTAGGACGGCGAGCTCCTACGAGCAGTACTTC
- | TRBJ2-3 | - | TRBV12-3/TRBV12-4 | 13 | CASSGGSTDTQYF | TGTGCCAGCAGTGGAGGGAGCACAGATACGCAGTATTTT
- | TRBJ2-3 | TRBD2 | TRBV10-3 | 19 | CAISEKSGGTSGRGDTQYF | TGTGCCATCAGTGAAAAATCGGGAGGTACTAGCGGGAGGGGAGATACGCAGTATTTT